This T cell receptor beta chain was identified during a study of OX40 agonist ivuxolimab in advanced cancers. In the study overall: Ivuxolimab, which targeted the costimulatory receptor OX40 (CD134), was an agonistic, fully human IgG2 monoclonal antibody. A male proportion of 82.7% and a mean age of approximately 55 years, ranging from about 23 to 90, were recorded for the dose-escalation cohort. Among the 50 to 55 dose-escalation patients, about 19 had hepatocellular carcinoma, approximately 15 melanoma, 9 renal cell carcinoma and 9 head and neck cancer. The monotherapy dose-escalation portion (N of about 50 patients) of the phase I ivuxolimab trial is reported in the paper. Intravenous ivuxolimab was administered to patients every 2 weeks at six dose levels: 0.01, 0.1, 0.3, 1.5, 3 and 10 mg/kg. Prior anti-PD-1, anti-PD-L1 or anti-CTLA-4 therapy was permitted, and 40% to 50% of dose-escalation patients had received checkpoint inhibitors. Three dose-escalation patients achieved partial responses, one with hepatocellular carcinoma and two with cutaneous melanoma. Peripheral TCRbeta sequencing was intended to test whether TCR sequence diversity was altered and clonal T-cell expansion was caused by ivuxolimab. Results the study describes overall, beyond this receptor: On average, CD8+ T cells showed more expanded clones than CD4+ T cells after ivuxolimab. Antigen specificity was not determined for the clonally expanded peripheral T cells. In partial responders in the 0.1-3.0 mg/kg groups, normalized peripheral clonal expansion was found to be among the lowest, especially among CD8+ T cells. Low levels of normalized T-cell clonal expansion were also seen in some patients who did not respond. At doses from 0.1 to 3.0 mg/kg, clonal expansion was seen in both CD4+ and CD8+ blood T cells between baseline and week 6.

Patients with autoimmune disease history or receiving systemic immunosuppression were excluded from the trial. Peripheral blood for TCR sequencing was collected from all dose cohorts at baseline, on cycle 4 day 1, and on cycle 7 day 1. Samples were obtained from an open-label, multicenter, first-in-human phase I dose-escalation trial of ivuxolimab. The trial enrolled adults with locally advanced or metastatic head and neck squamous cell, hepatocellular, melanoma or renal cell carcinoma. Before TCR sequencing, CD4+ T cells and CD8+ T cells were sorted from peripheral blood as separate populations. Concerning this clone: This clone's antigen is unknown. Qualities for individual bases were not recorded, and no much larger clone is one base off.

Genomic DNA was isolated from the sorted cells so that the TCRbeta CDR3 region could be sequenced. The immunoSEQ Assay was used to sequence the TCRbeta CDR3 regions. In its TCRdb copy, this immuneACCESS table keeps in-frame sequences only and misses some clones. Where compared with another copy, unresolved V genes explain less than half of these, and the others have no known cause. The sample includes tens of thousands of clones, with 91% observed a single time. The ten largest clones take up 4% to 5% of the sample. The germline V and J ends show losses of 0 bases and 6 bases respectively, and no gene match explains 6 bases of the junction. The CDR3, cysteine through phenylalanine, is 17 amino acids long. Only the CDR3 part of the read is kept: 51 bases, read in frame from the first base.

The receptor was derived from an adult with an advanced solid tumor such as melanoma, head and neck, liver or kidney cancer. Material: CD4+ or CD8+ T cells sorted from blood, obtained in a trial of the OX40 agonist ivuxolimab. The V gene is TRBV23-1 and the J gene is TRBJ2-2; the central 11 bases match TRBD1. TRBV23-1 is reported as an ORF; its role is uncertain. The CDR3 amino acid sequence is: CASSQSGTGGLSGELFF. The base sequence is TGCGCCAGCAGTCAATCGGGGACAGGGGGGCTATCCGGGGAGCTGTTTTTT.